This TCR beta chain originates from a study of blood T cell repertoires in COVID-19. Overall study: Whether acute or convalescent, the COVID-19 samples came from the United States, Italy and Spain. The cDNA or gDNA used as material had been derived from T cells, B-cell-depleted T cells, or PBMCs.

Original methodology: Amplification of reference gene primers was used by the study to estimate nucleated cell counts. The protocol was immunoSEQ multiplex PCR, while the TCRdb copy is restricted to in-frame clones and leaves out a portion. D and trimming were read from the DNA, whereas the V and J calls and clone size are those reported in that table. The sample has approximately 130,000 clones, about nine tenths seen once; the top ten hold about 2.5%. The germline V gene encodes CDR1 SGHKS and CDR2 YYEKEE (reference sequence). V lost 3 bases, J lost 4 bases, and 2 bases stayed unmatched. This CDR3 has 13 residues.

Input material: peripheral blood. This receptor was obtained from a man over 45 with active COVID-19. V usage is TRBV5-5 and J usage is TRBJ1-1, with 8 bases lining up with TRBD1. The CDR3 region is CASSYGTGTEAFF. The CDR3 DNA reads TGTGCCAGCAGCTACGGGACAGGCACTGAAGCTTTCTTT.